This is a list of T cell receptor beta chains from one sample in a study of T cell responses to AZD1222 COVID-19 vaccine. Profiled with immunoSEQ multiplex PCR; TCRdb holds only in-frame clones, not every one. The repertoire holds under 80,000 clones, with nearly 90% as singletons. Sequenced material: peripheral blood, taken 28 days after the second AZD1222 dose. All receptors derive from an adult who received the AZD1222 COVID-19 vaccine. Each CDR3 is given with its conserved first and last residue. D genes are given only for firm matches. Size is omitted from some rows. Given values are once, few, many or a class for expanded clones.

TRBV6-6	TRBJ1-6	.	.	CASSPRQSESPLHF	TGTGCCAGCAGTCCCCGACAGAGCGAGTCACCCCTCCACTTT
TRBV2	TRBJ1-2	.	.	CASSDNLSGTAIGLTF	TGTGCCAGCAGTGACAACTTATCAGGGACCGCTATTGGTCTCACCTTC
TRBV2	TRBJ2-1	.	TRBD2	CASTIGTSFNEQFF	TGTGCCAGCACTATCGGGACTAGCTTCAATGAGCAGTTCTTC
TRBV6-5	TRBJ2-7	.	.	CASSYMGASYEQYF	TGTGCCAGCAGTTACATGGGGGCCTCCTACGAGCAGTACTTC
TRBV4-1	TRBJ2-7	.	.	CASSQVGTADVHEQYF	TGCGCCAGCAGCCAAGTGGGAACAGCAGATGTTCACGAGCAGTACTTC
TRBV6-5	TRBJ1-4	.	.	CASSYLNEKLFF	TGTGCCAGCAGTTACCTAAATGAAAAACTGTTTTTT
TRBV10-2	TRBJ2-7	.	.	CASSSSGTSSYEQYF	TGCGCCAGCAGTTCCTCCGGGACATCGTCTTACGAGCAGTACTTC
TRBV25-1	TRBJ1-5	.	.	CASSRGNNQPQHF	TGTGCCAGCAGTCGAGGGAACAATCAGCCCCAGCATTTT
TRBV10-1	TRBJ1-3	.	.	CASSGSPRGTIYF	TGCGCCAGCAGTGGTAGTCCGCGGGGCACCATATATTTT
TRBV7-9	TRBJ1-1	.	TRBD1	CASSLVVQGAREAFF	TGTGCCAGCAGCTTAGTTGTTCAGGGGGCGAGGGAAGCTTTCTTT
TRBV5-1	TRBJ2-1	.	TRBD2	CASSPTSGANNEQFF	TGCGCCAGCAGCCCTACTAGCGGGGCGAACAATGAGCAGTTCTTC
TRBV7-6	TRBJ2-1	.	TRBD2	CASSPGLAGGGEQFF	TGTGCCAGCAGCCCGGGACTAGCGGGAGGGGGTGAGCAGTTCTTC
TRBV7-3	TRBJ1-6	.	TRBD1	CASSLGTANSPLHF	TGTGCCAGCAGCCTTGGGACAGCGAATTCACCCCTCCACTTT
TRBV6-1	TRBJ1-1	.	.	CASSDSPLNTEAFF	TGTGCCAGCAGTGACAGCCCCTTGAACACTGAAGCTTTCTTT
TRBV7-6	TRBJ1-3	.	.	CASSLMRPQGSGNTIYF	TGTGCCAGCAGCTTAATGAGACCCCAGGGGTCTGGAAACACCATATATTTT
TRBV9	TRBJ1-4	.	TRBD1	CASSVQGAGEKLFF	TGTGCCAGCAGCGTACAGGGGGCGGGTGAAAAACTGTTTTTT
TRBV6-6	TRBJ2-1	.	TRBD2	CASSQTSEGYNEQFF	TGTGCCAGCAGTCAAACTAGCGAGGGCTACAATGAGCAGTTCTTC
TRBV19	TRBJ2-3	few	.	CASSPRSGGTDTQYF	TGTGCCAGTAGCCCGCGGAGCGGAGGCACAGATACGCAGTATTTT
TRBV6-6	TRBJ2-5	.	TRBD1	CASRLPPGQGAETQYF	TGTGCCAGCAGATTACCTCCGGGACAGGGGGCAGAGACCCAGTACTTC
TRBV30	TRBJ1-2	once	.	CAWNWPPVFGGYTF	TGTGCCTGGAATTGGCCGCCCGTCTTTGGAGGCTACACCTTC
TRBV19	TRBJ2-4	.	.	CASSITAAKNIQYF	TGTGCCAGTAGTATTACTGCAGCCAAAAACATTCAGTACTTC
TRBV10-3	TRBJ1-2	.	TRBD1	CASRDSNLYGYTF	TGTGCCAGCCGGGACAGCAACCTCTATGGCTACACCTTC
TRBV5-6	TRBJ1-6	.	TRBD1	CASSLTGGNSPLHF	TGTGCCAGCAGTTTGACAGGGGGGAATTCACCCCTCCACTTT
TRBV7-9	TRBJ2-7	.	.	CASSSLGLHPGENEQYF	TGTGCCAGCAGCAGCTTAGGGCTCCACCCAGGGGAGAACGAGCAGTACTTC
TRBV18	TRBJ1-5	.	.	CASSPQGMGNQPQHF	TGTGCCAGCTCACCACAGGGCATGGGCAATCAGCCCCAGCATTTT
TRBV19	TRBJ2-7	once	TRBD1	CASRMTGGPYEQYF	TGTGCCAGTAGGATGACAGGGGGCCCATACGAGCAGTACTTC
TRBV7-3	TRBJ1-1	.	.	CASSLGQGVNTEAFF	TGTGCCAGCAGCTTAGGGCAGGGTGTGAACACTGAAGCTTTCTTT
TRBV19	TRBJ1-4	once	.	CASSAGTTNEKLFF	TGTGCCAGTAGCGCCGGGACTACTAATGAAAAACTGTTTTTT
TRBV5-4	TRBJ1-5	.	.	CASSDGTHNQPQHF	TGTGCCAGCAGCGACGGGACACACAATCAGCCCCAGCATTTT
TRBV7-8	TRBJ2-7	.	TRBD2	CASSPAGGPEEQYF	TGTGCCAGCAGCCCAGCGGGAGGGCCGGAGGAGCAGTACTTC
TRBV2	TRBJ1-2	.	TRBD1	CASSQQGAYGYTF	TGTGCCAGCAGCCAACAGGGGGCGTATGGCTACACCTTC
TRBV5-6	TRBJ2-4	.	.	CASSPYRDGVIAKNIQYF	TGTGCCAGCAGCCCATACAGGGATGGGGTTATAGCCAAAAACATTCAGTACTTC
TRBV18	TRBJ1-2	.	TRBD1	CASTRGQGGHGYTF	TGTGCCAGCACCCGAGGACAGGGGGGACATGGCTACACCTTC
TRBV24-1	TRBJ2-5	.	.	CATSDYQETQYF	TGTGCCACCAGTGACTACCAAGAGACCCAGTACTTC
TRBV20-1	TRBJ2-5	.	.	CSASRLGLTQETQYF	TGCAGTGCCAGTCGATTGGGACTTACCCAAGAGACCCAGTACTTC
TRBV7-9	TRBJ2-2	.	.	CASSLWGRENTGELFF	TGTGCCAGCAGCTTATGGGGCAGGGAGAACACCGGGGAGCTGTTTTTT